Shown below are 12 T cell receptor beta chains from a single sample sequenced in a study of T cells in Graves' hyperthyroidism and ophthalmopathy. There were TCR beta CDR3 regions amplified from RNA transcripts. During a first-round RT-PCR of the TCR CDR3, the HTBI primer set was used. TCRdb used MiXCR to reprocess the multiplex PCR reads, holding one entry per CDR3 protein. The sample includes 300,000 to 450,000 distinct CDR3 sequences, 14% to 15% of them seen just once. Material: blood. These receptors were taken from a woman in her 30s with Graves' hyperthyroidism.

This clonotype was seen repeatedly, ten times or more. The rearrangement joins TRBV7-2 to TRBJ2-1; the D gene is possibly TRBD2 (6 bases). CDR1 is SGHTA and CDR2 is FQGNSA in the germline V gene. This CDR3 is 15 amino acids long. The germline V and J ends were trimmed by 4 bases and 5 bases, with 15 bases remaining between them. The CDR3 spells CASSSSPGLNNEQFF. The CDR3 bases are TGTGCCAGCAGCTCCAGCCCGGGACTCAACAATGAGCAGTTCTTC.

This clonotype was detected a few times. V is TRBV7-6 and J is TRBJ2-1, with 7 bases matching TRBD2. The CDR3 consists of 15 residues. Germline lookup yields CDR1 SGHVS and CDR2 FNYEAQ. V lost 4 bases, J lost 8 bases, and 11 bases stayed unmatched. The CDR3 sequence is CASSSRGGSGDEQFF. The CDR3 DNA is TGTGCCAGCAGCTCACGAGGCGGGAGCGGGGATGAGCAGTTCTTC.

This clonotype was detected ten times or more. V usage is TRBV28 and J usage is TRBJ2-1; a weak D match, TRBD2 (6 bases). Germline CDR1 and CDR2: MDHEN and SYDVKM. V lost 5 bases to trimming and J lost 0 bases, with 20 bases between them. The length of the CDR3 is 18 residues. CDR3: CASSSGAPSESSYNEQFF. The CDR3 DNA is TGTGCCAGCAGTAGTGGGGCCCCTAGCGAGAGCTCCTACAATGAGCAGTTCTTC.

This clonotype occurred many times. The chain is built from TRBV6-1 and TRBJ1-5; D unclear. Germline CDR1 MNHNS, CDR2 SASEGT. This CDR3 comprises 13 residues. Trimming took off 6 bases at V and 5 bases at J, with 11 bases between the two ends. CDR3 DNA sequence: TGTGCCAGCAGCCCCCAGTGGGATCAGCCCCAGCATTTT. It translates to CASSPQWDQPQHF.

This clonotype was counted only a few times. The chain is built from TRBV28 and TRBJ1-6, with D tentatively TRBD1 (6 bases). Germline loops: CDR1 MDHEN, CDR2 SYDVKM. The CDR3 has 14 residues. Trimming cost V 3 bases and J 4 bases, with 7 bases left between them. This CDR3 is CASSFQGYNSPLHF. DNA for the CDR3: TGTGCCAGCAGTTTCCAGGGGTATAATTCACCCCTCCACTTT.

The rearrangement links TRBV18 to TRBJ2-3, with 10 positions matching TRBD2. This CDR3 is built from 16 residues. V was clipped by 8 bases and J by 0 bases; unmatched bases: 8. Germline assignment: CDR1 KGHSH and CDR2 LQKENI. CDR3 nucleotide sequence: TGTGCCAGCAGCGAGCGGGAGGGCCTGAGCACAGATACGCAGTATTTT. It specifies CASSEREGLSTDTQYF.

The chain joins TRBV27 to TRBJ2-7; D is uncertain. Germline V gene lookup returns CDR1 MNHEY and CDR2 SMNVEV (reference sequence). The V end lost 3 bases, the J end lost 3 bases, and 9 bases lay between the germline ends. CDR3 length: 13 amino acids. Here the CDR3 reads CASSFGTNYEQYF. The CDR3 DNA reads TGTGCCAGCAGTTTTGGCACCAACTACGAGCAGTACTTC.

In its sample, this clonotype was seen many times. The V gene is TRBV7-2, the J gene TRBJ1-2, with 9 bases identical to TRBD1. The CDR3 is made up of 15 amino acids. The germline CDR1 and CDR2 sequences are SGHTA and FQGNSA. After removal of 4 bases from V and 5 bases from J, the junction contained 8 bases not matched to a gene. The CDR3 sequence: CASSSTGTGTYGYTF. DNA for the CDR3: TGTGCCAGCAGCTCGACCGGGACAGGGACGTATGGCTACACCTTC.

The chain links TRBV15 to TRBJ2-4; the D gene is possibly TRBD2 (5 bases). CDR1 and CDR2 from the germline V gene are LNHNV and YYDKDF (reference sequence). The length of the CDR3 is 14 residues. V shed 1 base and J shed 7 bases, with 11 bases lying between them. The CDR3 protein is CATSRGGIENIQYF. The CDR3 DNA reads as TGTGCCACCAGCAGAGGAGGGATTGAGAACATTCAGTACTTC.

This clonotype was recorded many times. The chain links TRBV30 to TRBJ2-7; D may be TRBD1 (5 bases). The germline gives CDR1 GTSNPN, CDR2 SVGIG (reference sequence). Trimming took off 2 bases at V and 6 bases at J, with 8 bases between the two ends. The CDR3 length is 11 residues. CDR3 sequence: CAWSIRGEQYF. The CDR3 nucleotides are TGTGCCTGGAGTATAAGGGGCGAGCAGTACTTC. The full variable domain, completed using reference TRBV30 and TRBJ2-7, is SQTIHQWPATLVQPVGSPLSLECTVEGTSNPNLYWYRQAAGRGLQLLFYSVGIGQISSEVPQNLSASRPQDRQFILSSKKLLLSDSGFYLCAWSIRGEQYFGPGTRLTVT.

The V and J genes are TRBV3-1 and TRBJ1-5, with TRBD1 as a possible D gene (5 bases). Germline CDR1 LGHDT, CDR2 YNNKEL (reference sequence). CDR3 length: 16 amino acids. Deletions cut 0 bases from V and 0 bases from J, with 9 bases between. The CDR3 loop reads CASSQEGGDSNQPQHF. In nucleotides, the CDR3 is TGTGCCAGCAGCCAAGAAGGAGGGGATAGCAATCAGCCCCAGCATTTT.

The CDR3 region has the DNA TGTGCCTGGAGTTTCCCGCGGGGGGCTCTCTACGAGCAGTACTTC. This codes for CAWSFPRGALYEQYF. This chain connects TRBV30 to TRBJ2-7, with TRBD2 matching over 8 bases. The CDR3 runs 15 residues. Germline-derived CDR1 and CDR2 are GTSNPN and SVGIG (reference sequence). Unmatched junction bases numbered 9, after V lost 2 bases and J lost 3 bases.